This T cell receptor beta chain was recorded in a study of cytomegalovirus exposure and HLA in healthy donors. V dropped 2 bases and J dropped 3; count of bases not matched to a gene: 3. Germline CDR1 is SGHTA and CDR2 is FQGTGA. The CDR3 has 15 amino acids. In the PCR, 60 Vbeta and 13 Jbeta primers were used. Produced via immunoSEQ multiplex PCR; TCRdb's table is partial and in-frame only. The data show about 140,000 clones, almost 85% seen once. Comment on this clone: Its target is unknown.

Study findings and constraints: Specificity for CMV antigens was confirmed in vitro for a few of the CMV-associated chains. Reports indicated that the classifier achieved high specificity and sensitivity in diagnosing cytomegalovirus status. After further analysis at a later stage, 16,951 TCR beta sequences were associated with HLA alleles at 0.05 false discovery rate.

This TCR was recovered from a woman aged 40 to 50 in good health and CMV-seronegative. What was sequenced was PBMCs. The chain joins TRBV7-3 to TRBJ2-1, with 8 bases identical to TRBD2. The CDR3 region has the DNA TGTGCCAGCAGCTTAGACAGCGGGAGCTACAATGAGCAGTTCTTC. This encodes CASSLDSGSYNEQFF.